Sequencing of this T cell receptor (beta chain) was carried out in a study of cytomegalovirus exposure and HLA in healthy donors. Vbeta (60) and Jbeta (13) primers were used in the PCR. Produced via immunoSEQ multiplex PCR; TCRdb's table is partial and in-frame only. The sample holds around 250,000 clones, around 81% seen once. Broader study findings: TCR beta V- and J-gene trimming was later associated with a missense DCLRE1C variant. Per published reports, the classifier diagnosed cytomegalovirus status with high specificity and sensitivity.

The CDR3 contains 15 residues. Per germline, CDR1 SGHNT and CDR2 YYREEE (reference sequence). V was clipped by 0 bases and J by 2 bases; unmatched bases: 3. About this clone: Its antigen is not known.

This receptor was obtained from a woman aged 60-75 years in good health and CMV-seropositive. Sequenced input: PBMCs. The V call is TRBV5-4, the J call TRBJ2-3; TRBD2 matches at 7 bases. For the CDR3, the DNA is TGTGCCAGCAGCTTGGTCGCGGGAGCCACAGATACGCAGTATTTT. Its protein is CASSLVAGATDTQYF.